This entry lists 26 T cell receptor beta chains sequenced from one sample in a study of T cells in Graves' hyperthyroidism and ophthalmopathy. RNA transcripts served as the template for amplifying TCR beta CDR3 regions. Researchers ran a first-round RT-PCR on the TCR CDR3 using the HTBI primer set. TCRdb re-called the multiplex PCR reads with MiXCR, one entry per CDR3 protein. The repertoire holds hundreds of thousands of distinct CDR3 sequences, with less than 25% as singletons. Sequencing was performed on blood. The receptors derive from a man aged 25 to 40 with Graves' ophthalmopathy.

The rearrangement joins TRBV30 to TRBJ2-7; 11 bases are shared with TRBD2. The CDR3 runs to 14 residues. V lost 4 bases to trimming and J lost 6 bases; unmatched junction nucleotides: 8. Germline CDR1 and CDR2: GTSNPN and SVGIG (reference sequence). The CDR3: CAWTNSGRASEQYF. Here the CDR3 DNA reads TGTGCCTGGACTAATAGCGGGAGGGCCTCCGAGCAGTACTTC.

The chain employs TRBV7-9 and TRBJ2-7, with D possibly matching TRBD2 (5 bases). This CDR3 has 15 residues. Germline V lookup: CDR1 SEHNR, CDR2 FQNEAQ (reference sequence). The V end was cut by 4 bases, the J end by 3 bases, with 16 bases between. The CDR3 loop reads CASSSRGEDRYEQYF. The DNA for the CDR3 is TGTGCCAGCAGCTCTCGGGGAGAAGATCGCTACGAGCAGTACTTC.

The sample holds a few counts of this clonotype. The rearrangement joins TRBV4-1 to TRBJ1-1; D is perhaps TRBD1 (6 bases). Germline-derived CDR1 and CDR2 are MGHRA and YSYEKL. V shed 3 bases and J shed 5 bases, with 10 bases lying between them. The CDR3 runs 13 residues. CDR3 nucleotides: TGCGCCAGCAGCCATGTCGGGACAACTGAAGCTTTCTTT. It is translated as CASSHVGTTEAFF.

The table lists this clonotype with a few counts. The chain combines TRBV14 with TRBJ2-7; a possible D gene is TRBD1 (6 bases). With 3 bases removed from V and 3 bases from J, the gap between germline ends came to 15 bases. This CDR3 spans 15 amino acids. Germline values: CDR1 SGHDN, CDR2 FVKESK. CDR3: CASSQRTAKRYEQYF. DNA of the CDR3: TGTGCCAGCAGCCAGAGGACAGCGAAACGCTACGAGCAGTACTTC.

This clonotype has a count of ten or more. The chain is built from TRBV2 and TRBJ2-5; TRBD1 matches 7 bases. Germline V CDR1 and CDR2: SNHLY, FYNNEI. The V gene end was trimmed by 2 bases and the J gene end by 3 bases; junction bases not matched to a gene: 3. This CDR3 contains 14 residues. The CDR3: CASSERQGKETQYF. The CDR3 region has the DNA TGTGCCAGCAGTGAAAGACAGGGAAAAGAGACCCAGTACTTC.

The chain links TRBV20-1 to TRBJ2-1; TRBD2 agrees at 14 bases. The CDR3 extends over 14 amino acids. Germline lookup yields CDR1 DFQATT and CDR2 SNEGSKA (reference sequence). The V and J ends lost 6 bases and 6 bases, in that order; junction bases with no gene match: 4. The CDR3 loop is CSAWTSGRTNEQFF. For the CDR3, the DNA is TGCAGTGCATGGACTAGCGGGAGGACCAATGAGCAGTTCTTC.

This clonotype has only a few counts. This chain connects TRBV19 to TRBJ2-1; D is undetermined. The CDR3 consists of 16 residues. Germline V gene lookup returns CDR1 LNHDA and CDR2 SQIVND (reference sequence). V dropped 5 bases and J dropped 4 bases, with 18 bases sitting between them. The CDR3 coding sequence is TGTGCCAGTAGTCCCGGACGGTCAGAGTGGTACAATGAGCAGTTCTTC. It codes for CASSPGRSEWYNEQFF.

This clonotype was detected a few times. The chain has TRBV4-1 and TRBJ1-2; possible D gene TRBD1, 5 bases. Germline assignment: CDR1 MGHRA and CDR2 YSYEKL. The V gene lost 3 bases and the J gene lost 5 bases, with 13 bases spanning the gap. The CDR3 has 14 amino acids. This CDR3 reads CASSQPGTVYGYTF. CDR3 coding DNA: TGCGCCAGCAGCCAGCCCGGGACGGTTTATGGCTACACCTTC.

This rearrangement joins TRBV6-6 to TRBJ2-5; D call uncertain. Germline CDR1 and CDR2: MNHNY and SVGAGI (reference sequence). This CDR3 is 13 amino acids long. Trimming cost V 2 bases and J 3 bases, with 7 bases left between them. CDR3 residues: CASSYGWKETQYF. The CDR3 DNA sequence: TGTGCCAGCAGTTACGGGTGGAAAGAGACCCAGTACTTC.

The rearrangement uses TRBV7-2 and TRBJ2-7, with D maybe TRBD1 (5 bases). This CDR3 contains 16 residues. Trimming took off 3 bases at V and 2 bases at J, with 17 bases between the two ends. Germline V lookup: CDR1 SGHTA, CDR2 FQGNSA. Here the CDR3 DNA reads TGTGCCAGCAGCTTGGGAAGGACATCTATCGCCTACGAGCAGTACTTC. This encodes CASSLGRTSIAYEQYF.

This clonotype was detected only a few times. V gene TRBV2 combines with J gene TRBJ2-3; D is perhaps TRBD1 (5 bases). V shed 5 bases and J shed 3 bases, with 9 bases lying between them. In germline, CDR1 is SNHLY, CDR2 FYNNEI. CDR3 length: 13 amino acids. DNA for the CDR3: TGTGCCAGCAGTCCAGGGATGACAGATACGCAGTATTTT. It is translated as CASSPGMTDTQYF.

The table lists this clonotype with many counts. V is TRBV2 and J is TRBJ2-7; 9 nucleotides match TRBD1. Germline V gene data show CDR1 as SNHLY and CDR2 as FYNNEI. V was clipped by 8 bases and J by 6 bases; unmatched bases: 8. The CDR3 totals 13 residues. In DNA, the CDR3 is TGTGCCAGCGAAACCGGGACAGGGAGCGAGCAGTACTTC. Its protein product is CASETGTGSEQYF.

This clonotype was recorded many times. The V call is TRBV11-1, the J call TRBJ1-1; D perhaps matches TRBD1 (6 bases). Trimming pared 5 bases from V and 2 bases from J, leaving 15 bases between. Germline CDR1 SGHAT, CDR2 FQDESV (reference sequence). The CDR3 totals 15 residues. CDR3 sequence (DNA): TGTGCCAGCAGCCACCGGGACAAAGAAAACACTGAAGCTTTCTTT. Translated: CASSHRDKENTEAFF.

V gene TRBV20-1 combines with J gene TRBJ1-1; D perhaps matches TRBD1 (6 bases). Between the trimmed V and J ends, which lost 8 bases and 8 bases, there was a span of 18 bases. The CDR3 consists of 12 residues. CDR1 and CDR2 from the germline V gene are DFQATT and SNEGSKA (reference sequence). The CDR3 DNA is TGCAGTTTAGAGACAGGAGGGCTAGAAGCTTTCTTT. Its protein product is CSLETGGLEAFF.

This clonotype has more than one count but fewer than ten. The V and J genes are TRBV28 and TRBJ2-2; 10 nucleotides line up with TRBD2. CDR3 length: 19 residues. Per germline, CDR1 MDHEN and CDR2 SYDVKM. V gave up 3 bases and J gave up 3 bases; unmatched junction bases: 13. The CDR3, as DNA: TGTGCCAGCAGTTTTCGGCTAGCGGGAGTTGTAGGGGACACCGGGGAGCTGTTTTTT. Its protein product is CASSFRLAGVVGDTGELFF.

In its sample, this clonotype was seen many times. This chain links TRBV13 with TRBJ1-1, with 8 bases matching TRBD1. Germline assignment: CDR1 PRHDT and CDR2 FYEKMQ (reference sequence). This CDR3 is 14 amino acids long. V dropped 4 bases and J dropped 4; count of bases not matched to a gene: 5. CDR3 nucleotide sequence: TGTGCCAGCAGCTATTCAGGGGGCAGCACTGAAGCTTTCTTT. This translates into CASSYSGGSTEAFF.

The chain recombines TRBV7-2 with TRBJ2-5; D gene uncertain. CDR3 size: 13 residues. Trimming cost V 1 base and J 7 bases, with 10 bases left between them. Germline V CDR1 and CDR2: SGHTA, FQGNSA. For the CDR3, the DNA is TGTGCCAGCAGCTTAGACGGACGCGGGACCCAGTACTTC. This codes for CASSLDGRGTQYF.

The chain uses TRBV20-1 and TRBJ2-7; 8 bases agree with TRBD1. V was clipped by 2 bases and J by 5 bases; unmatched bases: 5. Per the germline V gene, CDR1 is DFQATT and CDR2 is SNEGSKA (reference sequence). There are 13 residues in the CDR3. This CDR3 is CSARSPGGHEQYF. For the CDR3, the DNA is TGCAGTGCTAGAAGTCCAGGGGGCCACGAGCAGTACTTC.

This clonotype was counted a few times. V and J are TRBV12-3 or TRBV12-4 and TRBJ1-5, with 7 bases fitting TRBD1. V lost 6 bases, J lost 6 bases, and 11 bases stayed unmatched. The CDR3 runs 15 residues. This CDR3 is CASSSDRDRSQPQHF. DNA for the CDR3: TGTGCCAGCAGCTCCGACAGGGACCGGAGTCAGCCCCAGCATTTT.

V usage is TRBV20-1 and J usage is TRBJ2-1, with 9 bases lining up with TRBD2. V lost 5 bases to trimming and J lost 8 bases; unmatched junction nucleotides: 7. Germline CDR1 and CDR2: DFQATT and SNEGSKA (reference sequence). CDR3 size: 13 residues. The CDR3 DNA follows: TGCAGTGCTCCCTTTAGCGGGAGTGATGAGCAGTTCTTC. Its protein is CSAPFSGSDEQFF.

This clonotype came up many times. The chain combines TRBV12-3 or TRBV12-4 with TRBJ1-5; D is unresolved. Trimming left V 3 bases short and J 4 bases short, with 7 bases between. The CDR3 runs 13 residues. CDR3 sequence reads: CASSFQPNQPQHF. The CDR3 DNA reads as TGTGCCAGCAGTTTTCAGCCTAATCAGCCCCAGCATTTT.

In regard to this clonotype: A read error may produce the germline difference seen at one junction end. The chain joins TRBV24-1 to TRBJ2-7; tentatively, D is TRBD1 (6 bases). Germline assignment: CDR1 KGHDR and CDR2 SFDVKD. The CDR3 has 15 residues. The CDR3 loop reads CATSSGRGRSYEQHF. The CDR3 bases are TGTGCCACCAGTTCTGGCAGGGGTCGATCCTACGAGCAGCACTTC.

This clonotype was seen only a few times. CDR3: CSAGKGGAPGSYEQYF. For the CDR3, the DNA is TGCAGTGCTGGGAAAGGGGGCGCCCCGGGCTCCTACGAGCAGTACTTC. The rearrangement links TRBV20-1 to TRBJ2-7, with 7 bases that match TRBD1. Unmatched junction bases numbered 13, after V lost 5 bases and J lost 0 bases. CDR3 size: 16 residues. Germline lookup yields CDR1 DFQATT and CDR2 SNEGSKA (reference sequence).

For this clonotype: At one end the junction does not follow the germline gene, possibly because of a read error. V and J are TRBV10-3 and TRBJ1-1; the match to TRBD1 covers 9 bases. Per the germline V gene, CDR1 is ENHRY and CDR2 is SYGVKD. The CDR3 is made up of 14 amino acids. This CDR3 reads CAIRETGGGTGAFF. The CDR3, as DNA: TGTGCCATCAGGGAGACAGGGGGTGGCACTGGAGCTTTCTTT.

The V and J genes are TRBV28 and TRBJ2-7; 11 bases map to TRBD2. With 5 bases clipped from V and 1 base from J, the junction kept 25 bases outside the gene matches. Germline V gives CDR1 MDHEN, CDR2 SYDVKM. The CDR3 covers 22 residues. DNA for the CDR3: TGTGCCAGCAGTCAAGTCACGGGTGGGGACTCTAGCGGGAGGATCATATCCTACGAGCAGTACTTC. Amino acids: CASSQVTGGDSSGRIISYEQYF.

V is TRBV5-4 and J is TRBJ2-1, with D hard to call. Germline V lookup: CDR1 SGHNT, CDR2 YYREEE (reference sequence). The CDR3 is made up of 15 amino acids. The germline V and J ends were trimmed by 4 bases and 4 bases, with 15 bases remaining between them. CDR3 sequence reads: CASSATPSPYNEQFF. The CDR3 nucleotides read TGTGCCAGCAGCGCGACTCCCAGCCCTTACAATGAGCAGTTCTTC. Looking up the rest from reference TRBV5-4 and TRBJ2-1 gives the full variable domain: ETGVTQSPTHLIKTRGQQVTLRCSSQSGHNTVSWYQQALGQGPQFIFQYYREEENGRGNFPPRFSGLQFPNYSSELNVNALELDDSALYLCASSATPSPYNEQFFGPGTRLTVL.